The rows below give T cell receptor beta chains drawn from one sample of a study of OX40 agonist ivuxolimab in advanced cancers. The method was immunoSEQ multiplex PCR; TCRdb's version includes in-frame clones alone and lacks a portion of them. Among 45,000 to 65,000 clones listed, around 90% were seen once. The sample here was CD4+ or CD8+ T cells sorted from blood, taken in a trial of the OX40 agonist ivuxolimab. These receptors were taken from an adult with an advanced solid tumor such as melanoma, head and neck, liver or kidney cancer. The CDR3 runs from the conserved cysteine through the conserved F or W. Each record gives: CDR3 protein, CDR3 DNA, V gene, J gene, D gene, clone size. The D gene is left open where the match is weak. Clone size is stated in some rows and not others, as once, few, many or a class when expanded.

CDR3 protein: CASSPSRSYSEETQYF
CDR3 DNA: TGTGCCAGCAGCCCCAGCAGGTCCTACTCGGAGGAGACCCAGTACTTC
V gene: TRBV9
J gene: TRBJ2-5
D gene: -
clone size: few

CDR3 protein: CASSRDNENIQYF
CDR3 DNA: TGTGCCAGCAGCAGGGACAACGAAAACATTCAGTACTTC
V gene: TRBV13
J gene: TRBJ2-4
D gene: -
clone size: -

CDR3 protein: CASSDSGRGYEQYF
CDR3 DNA: TGTGCCAGCAGCGACAGCGGGAGGGGATACGAGCAGTACTTC
V gene: TRBV9
J gene: TRBJ2-7
D gene: TRBD2
clone size: -

CDR3 protein: CASSVGVGTFNEKLFF
CDR3 DNA: TGTGCCAGCAGCGTAGGAGTTGGGACCTTTAATGAAAAACTGTTTTTT
V gene: TRBV9
J gene: TRBJ1-4
D gene: -
clone size: once

CDR3 protein: CASSLPGSEAFF
CDR3 DNA: TGTGCCAGCAGCTTACCCGGGAGTGAAGCTTTCTTT
V gene: TRBV7-9
J gene: TRBJ1-1
D gene: -
clone size: once

CDR3 protein: CASSPWTANEKLFF
CDR3 DNA: TGTGCCAGCAGTCCTTGGACGGCTAATGAAAAACTGTTTTTT
V gene: TRBV6-5
J gene: TRBJ1-4
D gene: -
clone size: -

CDR3 protein: CASRWTANTEAFF
CDR3 DNA: TGTGCCAGTCGCTGGACAGCGAACACTGAAGCTTTCTTT
V gene: TRBV19
J gene: TRBJ1-1
D gene: -
clone size: -

CDR3 protein: CASSNAAGTPHGAFF
CDR3 DNA: TGTGCCAGCAGTAACGCGGCGGGGACACCGCACGGAGCTTTCTTT
V gene: TRBV6-6
J gene: TRBJ1-1
D gene: -
clone size: -

CDR3 protein: CASSYHLRDKSGGANVLTF
CDR3 DNA: TGTGCCAGCAGTTACCATTTACGGGACAAAAGTGGTGGGGCCAACGTCCTGACTTTC
V gene: TRBV28
J gene: TRBJ2-6
D gene: -
clone size: -

CDR3 protein: CASSDTVSQMYQETQYF
CDR3 DNA: TGTGCCAGTAGTGACACGGTATCACAGATGTACCAAGAGACCCAGTACTTC
V gene: TRBV19
J gene: TRBJ2-5
D gene: -
clone size: many

CDR3 protein: CASQVSGEAFF
CDR3 DNA: TGTGCCAGTCAGGTTTCAGGGGAAGCTTTCTTT
V gene: TRBV5-6
J gene: TRBJ1-1
D gene: -
clone size: -

CDR3 protein: CASSESGETQYF
CDR3 DNA: TGCGCCAGCAGTGAGTCTGGTGAGACCCAGTACTTC
V gene: TRBV10-1
J gene: TRBJ2-5
D gene: -
clone size: -

CDR3 protein: CASRRTDTQYF
CDR3 DNA: TGTGCCAGCAGAAGAACAGATACGCAGTATTTT
V gene: TRBV7-2
J gene: TRBJ2-3
D gene: -
clone size: -

CDR3 protein: CASSLSPYEQYF
CDR3 DNA: TGTGCCAGCAGCCTATCCCCCTACGAGCAGTACTTC
V gene: TRBV14
J gene: TRBJ2-7
D gene: -
clone size: -

CDR3 protein: CASSKGGQFPDTQYF
CDR3 DNA: TGCGCCAGCAGCAAAGGCGGCCAATTCCCAGATACGCAGTATTTT
V gene: TRBV4-1
J gene: TRBJ2-3
D gene: -
clone size: -

CDR3 protein: CASSWAGTGELFF
CDR3 DNA: TGTGCCAGCAGTTGGGCGGGGACCGGGGAGCTGTTTTTT
V gene: TRBV28
J gene: TRBJ2-2
D gene: -
clone size: -

CDR3 protein: CASSPPGRGSSLETEAFF
CDR3 DNA: TGTGCCAGCAGCCCCCCGGGTCGGGGGAGTAGTTTAGAGACTGAAGCTTTCTTT
V gene: TRBV7-9
J gene: TRBJ1-1
D gene: -
clone size: -

CDR3 protein: CASSFPPGTFYGYTF
CDR3 DNA: TGTGCCAGCAGCTTCCCGCCCGGGACATTCTATGGCTACACCTTC
V gene: TRBV7-9
J gene: TRBJ1-2
D gene: -
clone size: once

CDR3 protein: CASSGTGELFF
CDR3 DNA: TGCGCCAGCAGCGGGACCGGGGAGCTGTTTTTT
V gene: TRBV5-1
J gene: TRBJ2-2
D gene: -
clone size: -

CDR3 protein: CASSSRTSNTGELFF
CDR3 DNA: TGTGCCAGCAGCTCCCGGACTAGCAACACCGGGGAGCTGTTTTTT
V gene: TRBV7-9
J gene: TRBJ2-2
D gene: TRBD2
clone size: -

CDR3 protein: CASSLAGGSYNEQFF
CDR3 DNA: TGTGCCAGCAGCCTAGCGGGAGGGTCCTACAATGAGCAGTTCTTC
V gene: TRBV25-1
J gene: TRBJ2-1
D gene: TRBD2
clone size: -

CDR3 protein: CASSLGRGVTEAFF
CDR3 DNA: TGTGCCAGCAGCTTGGGCAGGGGAGTCACTGAAGCTTTCTTT
V gene: TRBV5-5
J gene: TRBJ1-1
D gene: -
clone size: -

CDR3 protein: CASSYDIWGGYEAFF
CDR3 DNA: TGTGCCAGCAGTTACGACATCTGGGGGGGTTATGAAGCTTTCTTT
V gene: TRBV6-5
J gene: TRBJ1-1
D gene: -
clone size: -

CDR3 protein: CASSEWQAGNEQFF
CDR3 DNA: TGTGCCAGCAGTGAATGGCAGGCTGGGAATGAGCAGTTCTTC
V gene: TRBV25-1
J gene: TRBJ2-1
D gene: -
clone size: -

CDR3 protein: CASSLPGAGGTDTQYF
CDR3 DNA: TGTGCCAGCAGCCTCCCGGGGGCGGGAGGAACAGATACGCAGTATTTT
V gene: TRBV6-6
J gene: TRBJ2-3
D gene: TRBD2
clone size: -

CDR3 protein: CASSSVGNTIYF
CDR3 DNA: TGTGCCAGCAGTTCTGTTGGAAACACCATATATTTT
V gene: TRBV6-5
J gene: TRBJ1-3
D gene: -
clone size: -

CDR3 protein: CASGGGSAEKLFF
CDR3 DNA: TGTGCCAGCGGGGGAGGGTCGGCGGAAAAACTGTTTTTT
V gene: TRBV2
J gene: TRBJ1-4
D gene: -
clone size: -

CDR3 protein: CASSLISAGQPQHF
CDR3 DNA: TGTGCCAGCAGCCTGATCTCTGCCGGTCAGCCCCAGCATTTT
V gene: TRBV28
J gene: TRBJ1-5
D gene: -
clone size: -

CDR3 protein: CASSIGWTQPQHF
CDR3 DNA: TGTGCCAGCAGCATCGGGTGGACTCAGCCCCAGCATTTT
V gene: TRBV9
J gene: TRBJ1-5
D gene: -
clone size: -